Listed below are T cell receptor beta chains from one sample, sequenced in a study of STAT5B mutations in CD4+ large granular lymphocyte leukemia. Assay: immunoSEQ multiplex PCR; the TCRdb copy retains only in-frame clones and omits some. The sample contains 45,000 to 55,000 clones, 70% of which appear only once. Sample: CD4+ T cells from blood buffy coats. The receptors come from a human donor in good health. The CDR3 runs from the conserved cysteine through the conserved F or W. The D gene is left open where the match is weak. The listing skips clone size in some rows; elsewhere it reads once, few, many or a size class.

size	V	J	D	CDR3	DNA
NA	TRBV30	TRBJ2-3	NA	CAWSVGDTQYF	TGTGCCTGGAGTGTAGGGGATACGCAGTATTTT
few	TRBV19	TRBJ2-1	TRBD2	CASSIASGDYNEQFF	TGTGCCAGTAGTATCGCTAGCGGGGACTACAATGAGCAGTTCTTC
NA	TRBV9	TRBJ2-3	TRBD2	CASSVEGLASPDTQYF	TGTGCCAGCAGCGTAGAGGGACTAGCGAGCCCAGATACGCAGTATTTT
NA	TRBV5-1	TRBJ2-3	NA	CASSSWGRATDTQYF	TGCGCCAGCAGCTCCTGGGGCAGGGCTACAGATACGCAGTATTTT
NA	TRBV28	TRBJ1-1	TRBD1	CASSSGTGALMNTEAFF	TGTGCCAGCAGCTCCGGGACAGGCGCCCTTATGAACACTGAAGCTTTCTTT
NA	TRBV5-5	TRBJ2-1	NA	CASSSGIGIWNEQFF	TGTGCCAGCAGCTCGGGGATTGGGATCTGGAATGAGCAGTTCTTC
NA	TRBV9	TRBJ2-5	NA	CASSVAPYLQETQYF	TGTGCCAGCAGCGTAGCCCCCTATTTACAAGAGACCCAGTACTTC
NA	TRBV5-1	TRBJ2-3	TRBD2	CASSPGTSGGVTDTQYF	TGCGCCAGCAGCCCTGGGACTAGCGGGGGGGTCACAGATACGCAGTATTTT
NA	TRBV19	TRBJ1-4	NA	CATSGGRGEKLFF	TGTGCCACCTCGGGGGGACGGGGCGAAAAACTGTTTTTT
NA	TRBV7-2	TRBJ2-1	NA	CATPRKSSYNEQFF	TGTGCCACCCCAAGGAAGAGCTCCTACAATGAGCAGTTCTTC